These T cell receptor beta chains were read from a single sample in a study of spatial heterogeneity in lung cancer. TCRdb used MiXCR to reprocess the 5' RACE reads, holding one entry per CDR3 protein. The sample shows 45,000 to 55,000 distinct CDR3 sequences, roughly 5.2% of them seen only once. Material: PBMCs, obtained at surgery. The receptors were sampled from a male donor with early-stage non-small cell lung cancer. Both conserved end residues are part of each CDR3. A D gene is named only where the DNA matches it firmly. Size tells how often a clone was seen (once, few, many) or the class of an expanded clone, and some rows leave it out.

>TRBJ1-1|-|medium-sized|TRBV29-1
CSVVPRRNTEAFF
TGCAGCGTTGTTCCCAGGAGGAACACTGAAGCTTTCTTT
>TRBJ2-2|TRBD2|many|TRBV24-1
CATHSGRAVTGELFF
TGTGCCACCCACTCCGGGAGGGCCGTCACCGGGGAGCTGTTTTTT
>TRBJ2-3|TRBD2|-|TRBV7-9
CASSLAIGGRAADTQYF
TGTGCCAGCAGCTTAGCGATCGGCGGGAGGGCCGCAGATACGCAGTATTTT
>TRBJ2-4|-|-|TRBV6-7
CASSFFQAKNIQYF
TGTGCCAGCAGTTTCTTCCAAGCCAAAAACATTCAGTACTTC
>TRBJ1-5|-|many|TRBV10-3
CAISLGGNQPQHF
TGTGCCATCAGCCTAGGGGGCAATCAGCCCCAGCATTTT
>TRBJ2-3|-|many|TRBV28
CASSPVRWYTDTQYF
TGTGCCAGCAGTCCAGTGAGGTGGTACACAGATACGCAGTATTTT
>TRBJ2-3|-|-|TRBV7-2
CASSAPPGLSTDTQYF
TGTGCCAGCAGCGCCCCACCGGGACTGTCCACAGATACGCAGTATTTT
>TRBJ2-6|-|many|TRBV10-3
CAISEPFRRSSGANVLTF
TGTGCCATCAGTGAGCCGTTCCGCCGGAGCTCTGGGGCCAACGTCCTGACTTTC
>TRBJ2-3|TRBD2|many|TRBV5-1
CASSLVASGSGTDTQYF
TGCGCCAGCAGCTTGGTGGCTAGCGGGAGCGGTACAGATACGCAGTATTTT
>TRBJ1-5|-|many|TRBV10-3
CATTSAGDQPQHF
TGTGCCACAACCAGCGCCGGGGATCAGCCCCAGCATTTT
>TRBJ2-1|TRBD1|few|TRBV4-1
CASSQRQGWKSSYNEQFF
TGCGCCAGCAGCCAGAGACAGGGTTGGAAGAGCTCCTACAATGAGCAGTTCTTC
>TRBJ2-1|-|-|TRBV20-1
CSARDWAYEQFF
TGCAGTGCTAGAGATTGGGCTTATGAGCAGTTCTTC
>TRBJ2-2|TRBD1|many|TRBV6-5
CASRWDRGTGELFF
TGTGCCAGCAGATGGGACAGGGGGACCGGGGAGCTGTTTTTT
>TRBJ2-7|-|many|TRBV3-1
CASSQMTLYEQYF
TGTGCCAGCAGCCAGATGACCCTCTACGAGCAGTACTTC
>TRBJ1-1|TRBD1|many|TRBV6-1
CASRLGQGVMNTEAFF
TGTGCCAGCAGATTGGGACAGGGGGTGATGAACACTGAAGCTTTCTTT
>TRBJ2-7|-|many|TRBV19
CASSIPQGQQYF
TGTGCCAGTAGTATCCCCCAGGGCCAGCAGTACTTC
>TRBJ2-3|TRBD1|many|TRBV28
CASSLGTGASSTDTQYF
TGTGCCAGCAGTTTAGGGACAGGGGCCTCTAGCACAGATACGCAGTATTTT
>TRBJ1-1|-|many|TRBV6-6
CASRRQQGHTEAFF
TGTGCCAGCAGAAGACAACAGGGACACACTGAAGCTTTCTTT
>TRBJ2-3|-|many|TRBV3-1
CASSHARGADTQYF
TGTGCCAGCAGCCATGCCAGGGGGGCAGATACGCAGTATTTT